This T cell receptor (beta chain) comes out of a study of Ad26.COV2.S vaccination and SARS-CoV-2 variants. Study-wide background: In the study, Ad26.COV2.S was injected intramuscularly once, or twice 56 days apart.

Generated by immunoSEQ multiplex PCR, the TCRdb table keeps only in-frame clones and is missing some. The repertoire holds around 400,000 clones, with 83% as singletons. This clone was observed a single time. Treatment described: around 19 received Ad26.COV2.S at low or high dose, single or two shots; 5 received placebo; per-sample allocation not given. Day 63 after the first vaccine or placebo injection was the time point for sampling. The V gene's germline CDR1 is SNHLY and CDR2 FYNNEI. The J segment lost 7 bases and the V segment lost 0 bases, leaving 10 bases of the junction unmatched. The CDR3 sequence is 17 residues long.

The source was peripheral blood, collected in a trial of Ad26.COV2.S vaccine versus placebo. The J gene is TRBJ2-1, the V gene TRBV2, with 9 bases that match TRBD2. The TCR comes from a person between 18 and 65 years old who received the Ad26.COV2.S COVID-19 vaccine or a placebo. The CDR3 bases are TGTGCCAGCAGTGAAGCGCTGGGACTAGCTATTGTAAATGAGCAGTTCTTC. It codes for CASSEALGLAIVNEQFF.